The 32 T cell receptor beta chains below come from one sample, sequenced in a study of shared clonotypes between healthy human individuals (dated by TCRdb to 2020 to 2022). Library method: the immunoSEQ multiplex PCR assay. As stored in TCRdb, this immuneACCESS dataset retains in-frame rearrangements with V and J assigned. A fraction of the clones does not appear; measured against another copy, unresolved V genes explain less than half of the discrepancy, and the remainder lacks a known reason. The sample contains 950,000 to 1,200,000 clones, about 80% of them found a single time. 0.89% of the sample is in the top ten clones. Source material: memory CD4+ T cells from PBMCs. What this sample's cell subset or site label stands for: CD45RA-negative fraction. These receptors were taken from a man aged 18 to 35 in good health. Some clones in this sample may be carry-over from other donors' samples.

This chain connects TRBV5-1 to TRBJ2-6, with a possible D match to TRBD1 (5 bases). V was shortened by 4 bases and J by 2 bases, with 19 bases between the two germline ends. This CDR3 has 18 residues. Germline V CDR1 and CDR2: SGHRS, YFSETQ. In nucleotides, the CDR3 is TGCGCCAGCAGCATGCTACAGGTTTTCCCAGCTGGGGCCAACGTCCTGACTTTC. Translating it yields CASSMLQVFPAGANVLTF.

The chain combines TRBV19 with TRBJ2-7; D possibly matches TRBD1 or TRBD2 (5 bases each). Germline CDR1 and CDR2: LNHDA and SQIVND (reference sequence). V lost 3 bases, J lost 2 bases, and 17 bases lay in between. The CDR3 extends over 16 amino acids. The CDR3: CASSMGVRRGPYEQYF. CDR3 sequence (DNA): TGTGCCAGTAGTATGGGAGTCCGTCGGGGACCCTACGAGCAGTACTTC. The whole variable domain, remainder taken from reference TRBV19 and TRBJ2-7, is DGGITQSPKYLFRKEGQNVTLSCEQNLNHDAMYWYRQDPGQGLRLIYYSQIVNDFQKGDIAEGYSVSREKKESFPLTVTSAQKNPTAFYLCASSMGVRRGPYEQYFGPGTRLTVT.

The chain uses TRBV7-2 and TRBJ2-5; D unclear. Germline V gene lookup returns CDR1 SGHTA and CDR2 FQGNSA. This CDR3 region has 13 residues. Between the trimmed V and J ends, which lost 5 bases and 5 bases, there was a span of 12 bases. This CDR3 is CASSVRLRETQYF. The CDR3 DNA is TGTGCCAGCAGCGTCCGTCTTAGGGAGACCCAGTACTTC.

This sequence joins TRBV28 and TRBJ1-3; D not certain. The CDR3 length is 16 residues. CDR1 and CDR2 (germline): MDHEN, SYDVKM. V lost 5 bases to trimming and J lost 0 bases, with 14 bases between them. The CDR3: CASSLRSWGSGNTIYF. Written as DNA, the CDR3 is TGTGCCAGCAGTCTCAGGAGTTGGGGCTCTGGAAACACCATATATTTT.

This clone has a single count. The CDR3 loop is CASPNPRERWTEAFF. The DNA of the CDR3 is TGTGCCAGCCCAAACCCCAGGGAGAGGTGGACTGAAGCTTTCTTT. This rearrangement joins TRBV28 to TRBJ1-1; maybe TRBD1 (5 bases). Germline lookup yields CDR1 MDHEN and CDR2 SYDVKM. Trimming took off 8 bases at V and 5 bases at J, with 21 bases between the two ends. The CDR3 contains 15 residues.

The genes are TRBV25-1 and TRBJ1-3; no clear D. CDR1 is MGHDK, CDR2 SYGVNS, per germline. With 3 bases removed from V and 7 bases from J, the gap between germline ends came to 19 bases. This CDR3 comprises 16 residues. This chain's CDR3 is CASSDPAGDDSNTIYF. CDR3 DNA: TGTGCCAGCAGTGACCCCGCAGGTGATGATTCGAACACCATATATTTT.

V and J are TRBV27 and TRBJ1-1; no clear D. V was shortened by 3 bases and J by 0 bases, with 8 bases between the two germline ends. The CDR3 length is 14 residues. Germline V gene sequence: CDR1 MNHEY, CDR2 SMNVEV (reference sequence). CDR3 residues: CASSFTVMNTEAFF. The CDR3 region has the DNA TGTGCCAGCAGTTTCACAGTTATGAACACTGAAGCTTTCTTT.

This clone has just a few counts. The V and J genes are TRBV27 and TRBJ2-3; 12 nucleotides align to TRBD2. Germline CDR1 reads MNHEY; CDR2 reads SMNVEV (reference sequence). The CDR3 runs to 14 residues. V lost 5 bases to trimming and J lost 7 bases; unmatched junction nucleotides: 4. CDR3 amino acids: CASSRTSGTYTQYF. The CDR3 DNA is TGTGCCAGCAGTCGGACTAGCGGGACTTATACGCAGTATTTT.

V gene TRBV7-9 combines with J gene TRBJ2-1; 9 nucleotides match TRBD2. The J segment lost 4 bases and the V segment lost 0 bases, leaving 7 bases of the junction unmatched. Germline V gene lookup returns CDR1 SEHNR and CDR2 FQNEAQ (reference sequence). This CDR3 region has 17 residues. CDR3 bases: TGTGCCAGCAGCTTAGCGCGGGTAGCGGGAGAATACAATGAGCAGTTCTTC. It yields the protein CASSLARVAGEYNEQFF.

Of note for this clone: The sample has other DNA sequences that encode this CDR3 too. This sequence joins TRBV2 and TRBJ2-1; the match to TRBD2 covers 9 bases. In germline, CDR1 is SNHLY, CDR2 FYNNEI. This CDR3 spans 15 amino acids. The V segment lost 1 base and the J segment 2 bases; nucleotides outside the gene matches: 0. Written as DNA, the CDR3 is TGTGCCAGCAGTGAAGGACTAGCGGCCTACAATGAGCAGTTCTTC. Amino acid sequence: CASSEGLAAYNEQFF.

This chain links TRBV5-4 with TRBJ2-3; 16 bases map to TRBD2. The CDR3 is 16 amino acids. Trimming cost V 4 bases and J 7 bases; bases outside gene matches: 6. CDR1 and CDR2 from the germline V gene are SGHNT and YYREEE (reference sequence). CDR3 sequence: CASSPGLAGGANTQYF. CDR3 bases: TGTGCCAGCAGCCCGGGACTAGCGGGAGGGGCAAATACGCAGTATTTT.

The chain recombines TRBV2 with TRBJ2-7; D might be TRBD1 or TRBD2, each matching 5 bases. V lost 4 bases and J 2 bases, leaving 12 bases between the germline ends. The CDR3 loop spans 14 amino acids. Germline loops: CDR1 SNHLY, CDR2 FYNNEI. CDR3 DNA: TGTGCCAGCAGTGTCCGGGACGGGGCCTACGAGCAGTACTTC. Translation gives CASSVRDGAYEQYF.

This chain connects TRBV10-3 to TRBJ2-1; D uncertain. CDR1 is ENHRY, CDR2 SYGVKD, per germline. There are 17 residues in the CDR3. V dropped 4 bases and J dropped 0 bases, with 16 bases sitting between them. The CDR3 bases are TGTGCCATCAGTGGGATTACCCTCCTGAGCTCCTACAATGAGCAGTTCTTC. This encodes CAISGITLLSSYNEQFF.

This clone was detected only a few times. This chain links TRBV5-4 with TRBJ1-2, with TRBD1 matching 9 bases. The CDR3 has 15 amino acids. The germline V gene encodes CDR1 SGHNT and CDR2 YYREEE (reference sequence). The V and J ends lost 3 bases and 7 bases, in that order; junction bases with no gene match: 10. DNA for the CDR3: TGTGCCAGCAGCTGGATACAGGGGGCGCTTTCTGGCTACACCTTC. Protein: CASSWIQGALSGYTF.

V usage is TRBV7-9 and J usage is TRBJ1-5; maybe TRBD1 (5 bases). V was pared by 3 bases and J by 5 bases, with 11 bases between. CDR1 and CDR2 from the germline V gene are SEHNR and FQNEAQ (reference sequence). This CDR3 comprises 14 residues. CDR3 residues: CASSFVGGDQPQHF. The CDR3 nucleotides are TGTGCCAGCAGCTTCGTGGGGGGGGATCAGCCCCAGCATTTT.

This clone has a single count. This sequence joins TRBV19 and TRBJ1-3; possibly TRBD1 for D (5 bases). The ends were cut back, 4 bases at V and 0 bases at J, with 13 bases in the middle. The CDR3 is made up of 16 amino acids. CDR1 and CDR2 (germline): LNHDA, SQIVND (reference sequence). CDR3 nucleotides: TGTGCCAGTAGTAGCCTCGCCGACAGCTCTGGAAACACCATATATTTT. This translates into CASSSLADSSGNTIYF.

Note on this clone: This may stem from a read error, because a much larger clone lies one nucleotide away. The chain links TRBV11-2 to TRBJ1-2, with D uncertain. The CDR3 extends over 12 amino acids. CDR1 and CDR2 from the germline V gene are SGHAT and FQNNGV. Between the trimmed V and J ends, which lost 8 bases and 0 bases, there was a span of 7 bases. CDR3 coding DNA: TGTGCCAGCGGTGCAGCTAACTATGGCTACACCTTC. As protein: CASGAANYGYTF.

The CDR3 sequence: CASSLSRGPNQPQHF. The CDR3 nucleotides are TGTGCCAGCAGTTTATCGCGGGGACCCAATCAGCCCCAGCATTTT. The genes are TRBV27 and TRBJ1-5; possibly TRBD1 for D (5 bases). Trimming left V 0 bases short and J 3 bases short, with 9 bases between. The CDR3 loop spans 15 amino acids. In germline, CDR1 is MNHEY, CDR2 SMNVEV (reference sequence).

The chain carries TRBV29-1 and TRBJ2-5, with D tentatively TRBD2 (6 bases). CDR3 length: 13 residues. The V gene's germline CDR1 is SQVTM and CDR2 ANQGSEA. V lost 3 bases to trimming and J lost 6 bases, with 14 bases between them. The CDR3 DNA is TGCAGCGTTGAGGGGGGTGGTAGGAAGACCCAGTACTTC. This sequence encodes CSVEGGGRKTQYF.

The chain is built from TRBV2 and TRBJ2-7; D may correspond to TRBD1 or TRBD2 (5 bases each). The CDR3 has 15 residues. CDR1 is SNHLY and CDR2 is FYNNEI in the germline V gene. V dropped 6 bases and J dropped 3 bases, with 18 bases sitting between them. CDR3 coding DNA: TGTGCCAGCAGATCGGGACGCCTGGTCGACTACGAGCAGTACTTC. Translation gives CASRSGRLVDYEQYF. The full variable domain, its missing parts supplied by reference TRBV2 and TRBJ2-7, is EPEVTQTPSHQVTQMGQEVILRCVPISNHLYFYWYRQILGQKVEFLVSFYNNEISEKSEIFDDQFSVERPDGSNFTLKIRSTKLEDSAMYFCASRSGRLVDYEQYFGPGTRLTVT.

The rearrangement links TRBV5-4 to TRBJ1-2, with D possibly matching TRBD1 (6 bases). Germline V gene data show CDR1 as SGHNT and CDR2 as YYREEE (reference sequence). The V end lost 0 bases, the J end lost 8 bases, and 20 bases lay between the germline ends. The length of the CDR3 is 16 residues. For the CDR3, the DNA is TGTGCCAGCAGCTTGGGTGGACAGCAATACAACTCGGGCTACACCTTC. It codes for CASSLGGQQYNSGYTF.

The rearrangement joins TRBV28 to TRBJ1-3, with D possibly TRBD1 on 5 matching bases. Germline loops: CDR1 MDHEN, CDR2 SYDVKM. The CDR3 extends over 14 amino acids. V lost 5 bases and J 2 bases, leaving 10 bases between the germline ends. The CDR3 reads CASSTTVTGNTIYF. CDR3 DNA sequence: TGTGCCAGCAGTACGACAGTAACTGGAAACACCATATATTTT.

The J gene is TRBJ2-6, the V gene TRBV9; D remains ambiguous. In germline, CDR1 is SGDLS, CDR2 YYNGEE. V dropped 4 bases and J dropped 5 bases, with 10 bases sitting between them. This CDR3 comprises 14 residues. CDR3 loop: CASSPQSRANVLTF. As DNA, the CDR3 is TGTGCCAGCAGCCCTCAATCACGGGCCAACGTCCTGACTTTC.

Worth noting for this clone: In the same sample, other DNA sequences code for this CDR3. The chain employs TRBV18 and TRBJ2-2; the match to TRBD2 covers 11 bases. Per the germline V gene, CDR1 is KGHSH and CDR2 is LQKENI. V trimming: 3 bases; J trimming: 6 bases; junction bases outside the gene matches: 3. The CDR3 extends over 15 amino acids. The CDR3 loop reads CASSPGLAGAGELFF. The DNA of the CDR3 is TGTGCCAGCTCACCTGGACTAGCGGGCGCCGGGGAGCTGTTTTTT.

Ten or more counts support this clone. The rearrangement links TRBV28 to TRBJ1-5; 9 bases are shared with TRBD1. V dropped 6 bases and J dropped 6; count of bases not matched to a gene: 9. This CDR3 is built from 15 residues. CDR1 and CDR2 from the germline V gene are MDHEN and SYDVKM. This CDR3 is CASSPTGGRGQPQHF. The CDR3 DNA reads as TGTGCCAGCAGCCCAACAGGGGGCAGGGGTCAGCCCCAGCATTTT.

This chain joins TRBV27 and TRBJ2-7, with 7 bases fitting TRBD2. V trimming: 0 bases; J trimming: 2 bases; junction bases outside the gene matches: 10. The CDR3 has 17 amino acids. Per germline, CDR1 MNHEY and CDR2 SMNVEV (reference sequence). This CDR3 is CASSLSRVAGEAYEQYF. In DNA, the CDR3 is TGTGCCAGCAGTTTATCCCGGGTAGCGGGTGAGGCCTACGAGCAGTACTTC.

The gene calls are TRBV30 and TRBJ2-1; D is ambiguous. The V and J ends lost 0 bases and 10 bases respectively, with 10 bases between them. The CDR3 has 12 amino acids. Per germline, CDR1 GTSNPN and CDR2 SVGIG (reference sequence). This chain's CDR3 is CAWSVARGEQFF. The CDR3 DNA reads TGTGCCTGGAGTGTCGCCCGCGGCGAGCAGTTCTTC.

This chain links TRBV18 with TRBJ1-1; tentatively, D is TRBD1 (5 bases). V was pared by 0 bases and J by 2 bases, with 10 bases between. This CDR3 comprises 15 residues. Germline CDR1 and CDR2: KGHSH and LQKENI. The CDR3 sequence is CASSPPGRDNTEAFF. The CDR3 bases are TGTGCCAGCTCACCACCGGGCAGGGATAACACTGAAGCTTTCTTT.

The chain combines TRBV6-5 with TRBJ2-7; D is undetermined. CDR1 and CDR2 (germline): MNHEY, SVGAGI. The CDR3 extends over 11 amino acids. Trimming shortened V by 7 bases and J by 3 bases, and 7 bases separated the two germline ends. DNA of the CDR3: TGTGCCAGCAATTCGTACTACGAGCAGTACTTC. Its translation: CASNSYYEQYF.

The CDR3, as DNA: TGTGCCAGCAGCGCCCTGGGCAGGACGAACACCGGGGAGCTGTTTTTT. It yields the protein CASSALGRTNTGELFF. V is TRBV9 and J is TRBJ2-2; no definite D call. CDR1 and CDR2 (germline): SGDLS, YYNGEE. This CDR3 comprises 16 residues. The V and J ends lost 3 bases and 0 bases respectively, with 12 bases between them.

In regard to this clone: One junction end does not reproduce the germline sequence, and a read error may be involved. CDR3 bases: TGTGCCAGCGGTGAAGCGCAGACGGGAACGAAAGAGACCCAGTACTTC. Amino acids: CASGEAQTGTKETQYF. This chain uses TRBV6-1 with TRBJ2-5; D might be TRBD2 (5 bases). Germline CDR1 is MNHNS and CDR2 is SASEGT. The CDR3 loop spans 16 amino acids.

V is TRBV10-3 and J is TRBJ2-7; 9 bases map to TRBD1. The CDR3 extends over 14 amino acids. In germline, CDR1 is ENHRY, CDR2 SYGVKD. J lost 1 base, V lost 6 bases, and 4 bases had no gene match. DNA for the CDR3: TGTGCCATCAGCCGCGGACAGGGGTCCTACGAGCAGTACTTC. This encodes CAISRGQGSYEQYF.